This passage covers 24 T cell receptor beta chains from one sample sequenced in a study of CD8 T cells in ankylosing spondylitis. MiXCR was run by TCRdb on the 5' RACE reads, yielding one entry per CDR3 protein. Of about 260,000 distinct CDR3 sequences listed, about 19% are singletons. The specimen sequenced was blood, either unsorted or a sorted T cell fraction (not recorded which). These receptors originate from a male donor with ankylosing spondylitis or in good health (not recorded which).

This clonotype occurred many times. The chain is built from TRBV20-1 and TRBJ1-5; TRBD1 might be the D (6 bases). The length of the CDR3 is 13 residues. V was cut by 3 bases and J by 3 bases, with 9 bases left in between. The germline CDR1 and CDR2 sequences are DFQATT and SNEGSKA (reference sequence). CDR3 loop: CSARGAVNQPQHF. The CDR3 DNA reads as TGCAGTGCTAGGGGGGCCGTCAATCAGCCCCAGCATTTT.

This clonotype was seen ten or more times. The genes are TRBV20-1 and TRBJ2-1; the match to TRBD2 covers 13 bases. CDR3 size: 13 residues. Germline values: CDR1 DFQATT, CDR2 SNEGSKA (reference sequence). V dropped 6 bases and J dropped 12; count of bases not matched to a gene: 8. The CDR3 protein is CSAVQGLAGRQFF. As DNA, the CDR3 is TGCAGTGCCGTACAGGGACTAGCGGGAAGGCAGTTCTTC.

The genes are TRBV5-1 and TRBJ2-2; weak D call: TRBD2 (6 bases). Trimming left V 3 bases short and J 1 base short, with 13 bases between. This CDR3 contains 16 residues. Germline CDR1 reads SGHRS; CDR2 reads YFSETQ. In DNA form, the CDR3 reads TGCGCCAGCAGCTATACTAGCAGCAGGAACACCGGGGAGCTGTTTTTT. It translates to CASSYTSSRNTGELFF. Drawing the rest from reference TRBV5-1 and TRBJ2-2, the complete variable domain is KAGVTQTPRYLIKTRGQQVTLSCSPISGHRSVSWYQQTPGQGLQFLFEYFSETQRNKGNFPGRFSGRQFSNSRSEMNVSTLELGDSALYLCASSYTSSRNTGELFFGEGSRLTVL.

There are a few counts of this clonotype. The chain employs TRBV12-3 or TRBV12-4 and TRBJ2-5, with D tentatively TRBD2 (6 bases). The V gene lost 3 bases and the J gene lost 5 bases, with 10 bases spanning the gap. CDR3 length: 13 amino acids. Here the CDR3 DNA reads TGTGCCAGCAGTTTCGGGAGTGGGGAGACCCAGTACTTC. Protein: CASSFGSGETQYF.

This chain links TRBV7-9 with TRBJ2-5; the D gene is possibly TRBD2 (5 bases). Germline V gene data show CDR1 as SEHNR and CDR2 as FQNEAQ (reference sequence). This CDR3 has 14 amino acids. Trimming left V 7 bases short and J 1 base short, with 13 bases between. This CDR3 is CASTFTRGQETQYF. CDR3 DNA sequence: TGTGCCAGCACCTTTACTAGAGGCCAAGAGACCCAGTACTTC. The full variable domain, rest sourced from reference TRBV7-9 and TRBJ2-5, is DTGVSQNPRHKITKRGQNVTFRCDPISEHNRLYWYRQTLGQGPEFLTYFQNEAQLEKSRLLSDRFSAERPKGSFSTLEIQRTEQGDSAMYLCASTFTRGQETQYFGPGTRLLVL.

The chain has TRBV28 and TRBJ2-7; TRBD2 is a possible D gene (6 bases). The CDR3 is 17 residues long. Per the germline V gene, CDR1 is MDHEN and CDR2 is SYDVKM. The ends were cut back, 6 bases at V and 0 bases at J, with 21 bases in the middle. As DNA, the CDR3 is TGTGCCAGCAGCCGTAGCGGTCTCTGGGAAAGCTCCTACGAGCAGTACGTC. This translates into CASSRSGLWESSYEQYV.

There are many counts of this clonotype. The chain has TRBV18 and TRBJ2-7; 11 bases fit TRBD2. The J segment lost 3 bases and the V segment lost 3 bases, leaving 10 bases of the junction unmatched. In germline, CDR1 is KGHSH, CDR2 LQKENI. The CDR3 loop spans 17 amino acids. CDR3 bases: TGTGCCAGCTCACCTGTAGCGGGGGGGAGTAACCGCTACGAGCAGTACGTC. It yields the protein CASSPVAGGSNRYEQYV.

This clonotype was seen a few times. The chain is built from TRBV12-3 or TRBV12-4 and TRBJ1-5, with D possibly TRBD1 on 6 matching bases. Trimming removed 3 bases from V and 11 bases from J, with 17 bases in between. There are 14 residues in the CDR3. CDR3 DNA sequence: TGTGCCAGCAGTTTTACGGGGGCCCAGCAGGCCCAGCATTTT. Translation gives CASSFTGAQQAQHF.

A few counts support this clonotype. V is TRBV12-3 or TRBV12-4 and J is TRBJ2-2; D may be TRBD2 (6 bases). The ends were cut back, 8 bases at V and 9 bases at J, with 13 bases in the middle. The CDR3 consists of 12 residues. CDR3 protein: CASRSGVRELFF. DNA for the CDR3: TGTGCCAGCCGATCGGGGGTCAGGGAGCTGTTTTTT.

This clonotype was recorded a few times. The chain is built from TRBV6-5 and TRBJ2-6, with D perhaps TRBD1 (5 bases). The V gene lost 5 bases and the J gene lost 2 bases, with 16 bases spanning the gap. This CDR3 contains 17 residues. Germline CDR1 reads MNHEY; CDR2 reads SVGAGI. DNA for the CDR3: TGTGCCAGCAGTCACCTCTTCAGGGTTCCTGGGGCCAACGTCCTGACTTTC. It translates to CASSHLFRVPGANVLTF.

This clonotype was found many times. The chain carries TRBV4-1 and TRBJ2-3; the D is unclear. Trimming pared 1 base from V and 4 bases from J, leaving 9 bases between. This CDR3 contains 14 residues. Germline CDR1 and CDR2: MGHRA and YSYEKL. The CDR3 here is CASSQVIVADTQYF. The CDR3 DNA sequence: TGCGCCAGCAGCCAAGTCATAGTGGCAGATACGCAGTATTTT.

In its sample, this clonotype was seen a few times. The V call is TRBV7-6, the J call TRBJ2-1; no clear D gene. Trimming took 1 base from V and 6 from J, leaving 7 bases between them. This CDR3 comprises 13 residues. Germline V CDR1 and CDR2: SGHVS, FNYEAQ. DNA for the CDR3: TGTGCCAGCAGCTTAGGGACCATCAATGAGCAGTTCTTC. Protein: CASSLGTINEQFF.

This clonotype was seen a handful of times. The V and J genes are TRBV6-5 and TRBJ2-1; 13 nucleotides agree with TRBD2. The CDR3 runs to 16 residues. Germline V gene sequence: CDR1 MNHEY, CDR2 SVGAGI. Germline trimming cut 5 bases from V and 4 bases from J; bases unmatched to any gene: 5. DNA for the CDR3: TGTGCCAGCAGTCTACGGACTAGCGGGAGATACAATGAGCAGTTCTTC. Amino acid sequence: CASSLRTSGRYNEQFF.

This chain joins TRBV18 and TRBJ1-4, with a possible D match to TRBD1 (5 bases). The CDR3 loop spans 14 amino acids. Germline V gives CDR1 KGHSH, CDR2 LQKENI. The germline V and J ends were trimmed by 5 bases and 8 bases, with 15 bases remaining between them. In nucleotides, the CDR3 is TGTGCCAGCTCATCAATTCAGGGATGGGAAAAACTGTTTTTT. Protein product: CASSSIQGWEKLFF.

The chain recombines TRBV2 with TRBJ2-5; 12 nucleotides align to TRBD2. This CDR3 is built from 13 residues. Trimming cost V 7 bases and J 8 bases; bases outside gene matches: 5. Germline CDR1 is SNHLY and CDR2 is FYNNEI. CDR3 in amino acids: CASNLAGGPTQYF. As DNA, the CDR3 is TGTGCCAGCAACCTAGCGGGAGGGCCAACCCAGTACTTC. Complete variable domain (other parts from reference TRBV2 and TRBJ2-5): EPEVTQTPSHQVTQMGQEVILRCVPISNHLYFYWYRQILGQKVEFLVSFYNNEISEKSEIFDDQFSVERPDGSNFTLKIRSTKLEDSAMYFCASNLAGGPTQYFGPGTRLLVL.

At least ten counts were recorded for this clonotype. This chain joins TRBV9 and TRBJ2-7; D could derive from TRBD1 or TRBD2 (5 bases each). This CDR3 region has 15 residues. Trimming cost V 4 bases and J 1 base, with 15 bases left between them. Germline-derived CDR1 and CDR2 are SGDLS and YYNGEE. The CDR3 is CASSPTWDGSYEQYV. The DNA for the CDR3 is TGTGCCAGCAGCCCAACCTGGGACGGATCCTACGAGCAGTACGTC.

The rearrangement joins TRBV5-1 to TRBJ2-7; either TRBD1 or TRBD2 may fit D (5 bases each). Germline CDR1 and CDR2: SGHRS and YFSETQ. The ends were cut back, 8 bases at V and 0 bases at J, with 18 bases in the middle. This CDR3 comprises 15 residues. Here the CDR3 DNA reads TGCGCCAGGCCAGGGATAGCGCCAGGCTCCTACGAGCAGTACGTC. Translated: CARPGIAPGSYEQYV.

This sequence joins TRBV2 and TRBJ2-2, with a weak D call TRBD2 (6 bases). Germline V gene sequence: CDR1 SNHLY, CDR2 FYNNEI. The CDR3 length is 17 residues. Trimming shortened V by 6 bases and J by 2 bases, and 19 bases separated the two germline ends. CDR3 protein: CASSLGGVYFNTGELFF. CDR3 DNA sequence: TGTGCCAGCAGCCTAGGCGGGGTTTATTTCAACACCGGGGAGCTGTTTTTT.

This clonotype was recorded a few times. The rearrangement links TRBV12-3 or TRBV12-4 to TRBJ1-2; D not certain. The CDR3 runs 13 residues. The V end lost 4 bases, the J end lost 4 bases, and 10 bases lay between the germline ends. CDR3 nucleotide sequence: TGTGCCAGCAGTTCGGTGGGTCTCTATGGCTACACCTTC. Translation gives CASSSVGLYGYTF.

There are a few counts of this clonotype. CDR3 DNA sequence: TGTGCCAGCAGTTTATCGGCGTTTGGGGCCAACGTCCTGACTTTC. Translated, it gives CASSLSAFGANVLTF. This chain links TRBV27 with TRBJ2-6; D remains unclear. Germline values: CDR1 MNHEY, CDR2 SMNVEV (reference sequence). There are 15 residues in the CDR3. Trimming took off 0 bases at V and 3 bases at J, with 6 bases between the two ends.

This clonotype was seen many times. The rearrangement joins TRBV7-6 to TRBJ2-1; 8 bases agree with TRBD2. Germline CDR1 reads SGHVS; CDR2 reads FNYEAQ. This CDR3 region has 15 residues. J lost 7 bases, V lost 5 bases, and 10 bases had no gene match. Here the CDR3 reads CASSPVGGGSNEQFF. CDR3 DNA: TGTGCCAGCAGCCCGGTCGGCGGGGGGTCGAATGAGCAGTTCTTC.

This clonotype was observed a handful of times. The chain combines TRBV4-1 with TRBJ2-1; D may correspond to TRBD1 or TRBD2 (5 bases each). The V end lost 0 bases, the J end lost 5 bases, and 17 bases lay between the germline ends. CDR1 and CDR2 (germline): MGHRA, YSYEKL. The CDR3 runs 17 residues. CDR3 sequence (DNA): TGCGCCAGCAGCCAAGATCGAACGTTGGGGGTCCACAATGAGCAGTTCTTC. Protein sequence: CASSQDRTLGVHNEQFF.

This clonotype has a handful of counts. The rearrangement joins TRBV5-1 to TRBJ1-3, with TRBD1 matching over 7 bases. This CDR3 is built from 16 residues. Unmatched junction bases numbered 6, after V lost 3 bases and J lost 0 bases. CDR1 SGHRS and CDR2 YFSETQ come from the germline V gene. In DNA, the CDR3 is TGCGCCAGCAGCTCACAGGGGACCGACTCTGGAAACACCATATATTTT. Protein product: CASSSQGTDSGNTIYF.

There are a few counts of this clonotype. J is TRBJ1-5 and V is TRBV5-6; D is unresolved. There are 12 residues in the CDR3. Germline CDR1 reads SGHDT; CDR2 reads YYEEEE. Trimming took 3 bases from V and 5 from J, leaving 6 bases between them. CDR3: CASSSVDQPQHF. Here the CDR3 DNA reads TGTGCCAGCAGCTCCGTTGATCAGCCCCAGCATTTT.